The rows below give T cell receptor beta chains drawn from one sample of a study of STAT5B mutations in CD4+ large granular lymphocyte leukemia. Data came from immunoSEQ multiplex PCR; TCRdb stores just in-frame clones and leaves some out. This sample has about 32,000 clones, with 85% found just once. Sequencing was done on a sample of CD4+ T cells from blood buffy coats. The receptors stem from a human donor in good health. Each CDR3 is given with its conserved first and last residue. The order of the fields is J gene, D gene, V gene, clone size, CDR3 DNA, CDR3 protein. The D gene is left open where the match is weak. Expanded clones get a size class; other rows say once, few or many, or leave the size out.

>TRBJ2-1|.|TRBV20-1|.
TGCAGTGCTAAAGGATTCAATGAGCAGTTCTTC
CSAKGFNEQFF
>TRBJ2-7|.|TRBV5-4|.
TGTGCCAGCAGCCCGGGGGCAGATCTATACGAGCAGTACTTC
CASSPGADLYEQYF
>TRBJ2-3|.|TRBV9|.
TGTGCCAGCAGCGTAGGTGGGCTAAGCACAGATACGCAGTATTTT
CASSVGGLSTDTQYF
>TRBJ1-1|.|TRBV7-9|.
TGTGCCAGCAGCGGACACAAGAACACTGAAGCTTTCTTT
CASSGHKNTEAFF
>TRBJ1-5|.|TRBV9|.
TGTGCCAGCAGCGCGGGGGATCAGCCCCAGCATTTT
CASSAGDQPQHF
>TRBJ1-1|TRBD1|TRBV27|few
TGTGCCAGCAGGGACGGGACAGCCCCCATGAACACTGAAGCTTTCTTT
CASRDGTAPMNTEAFF
>TRBJ2-6|.|TRBV7-8|.
TGTGCCAGCAGCTTAGGATTGGGGACCGGGGCCAACGTCCTGACTTTC
CASSLGLGTGANVLTF
>TRBJ1-1|.|TRBV15|.
TGTGCCACCAGCAGAGAGAGAGGGTTAGGCTTTGAAGCTTTCTTT
CATSRERGLGFEAFF
>TRBJ2-7|.|TRBV27|.
TGTGCCAGCAGCGCCAGGCCAGGGGGAGGAAGGTACTACTACGAGCAGTACTTC
CASSARPGGGRYYYEQYF
>TRBJ1-1|.|TRBV5-8|once
TGTGCCAGCAGCTTGGCCCTGTGGGGCGCCAGGACTGAAGCTTTCTTT
CASSLALWGARTEAFF
>TRBJ1-1|.|TRBV7-2|.
TGTGCCAGCAGCGCCTCTTCTTTCAACACTGAAGCTTTCTTT
CASSASSFNTEAFF
>TRBJ1-6|TRBD1|TRBV15|.
TGTGCCACCAGCAGAGATGACAGGGACCCTCCGTCCCTCCACTTT
CATSRDDRDPPSLHF
>TRBJ1-2|.|TRBV28|.
TGTGTTTCCCAGGGCGGCTATGGCTACACCTTC
CVSQGGYGYTF
>TRBJ2-7|.|TRBV5-1|few
TGCGCCAGCAGCTTGGTTGTCCAACCCTACGAGCAGTACTTC
CASSLVVQPYEQYF
>TRBJ1-5|TRBD1|TRBV28|.
TGTGCCAGCAGCCTACAGGGGGGGACAAATCAGCCCCAGCATTTT
CASSLQGGTNQPQHF
>TRBJ2-7|.|TRBV7-9|.
TGTGCCAGCACGAGGGGTTACGAGCAGTACTTC
CASTRGYEQYF
>TRBJ2-5|.|TRBV18|.
TGTGCCAGCTCACCACTAGCCCAAGAGACCCAGTACTTC
CASSPLAQETQYF
>TRBJ2-7|.|TRBV30|.
TGTGCCTGGAGTGTACTCTACGAGCAGTACTTC
CAWSVLYEQYF
>TRBJ2-7|TRBD1|TRBV6-1|.
TGTGCCAGCAGTGCCTCCGGGACAGGGTCCCTCGAGCAGTACTTC
CASSASGTGSLEQYF
>TRBJ2-7|TRBD2|TRBV5-1|once
TGCGCCAGCAGCTTCGTACTAGCGGGAGATTACGAGCAGTACTTC
CASSFVLAGDYEQYF
>TRBJ2-1|.|TRBV25-1|.
TGTGCCACCATCTCAGGGTCCTACAATGAGCGGTTCTTC
CATISGSYNERFF
>TRBJ2-2|.|TRBV2|.
TGTGCCAGCACCCGACTAGGGGACACCGGGGAGCTGTTTTTT
CASTRLGDTGELFF
>TRBJ2-1|.|TRBV6-1|once
TGTGCCAGCAGTGCTTTCTCTGCGGGGAACAATGAGCAGTTCTTC
CASSAFSAGNNEQFF